This T cell receptor beta chain appears in the sequencing data of a study of blood T cell repertoires in COVID-19. TCRdb's table, derived via immunoSEQ multiplex PCR, lists solely in-frame clones and lacks some. This table has over 150,000 clones, roughly 80% appearing once. The CDR3 contains 14 residues. CDR1 LNHDA and CDR2 SQIVND come from the germline V gene (reference sequence). With 3 bases clipped from V and 4 bases from J, the junction kept 4 bases outside the gene matches. This clonotype was obtained from a woman between 55 and 75 years old who had recovered from COVID-19. The sequencing sample was made of PBMCs or T cells enriched from blood (not recorded which). V gene TRBV19 combines with J gene TRBJ2-5; 8 bases map to TRBD2. CDR3 coding DNA: TGTGCCAGTAGTATTCGGGGGGGCCCAGAGACCCAGTACTTC. Protein: CASSIRGGPETQYF.